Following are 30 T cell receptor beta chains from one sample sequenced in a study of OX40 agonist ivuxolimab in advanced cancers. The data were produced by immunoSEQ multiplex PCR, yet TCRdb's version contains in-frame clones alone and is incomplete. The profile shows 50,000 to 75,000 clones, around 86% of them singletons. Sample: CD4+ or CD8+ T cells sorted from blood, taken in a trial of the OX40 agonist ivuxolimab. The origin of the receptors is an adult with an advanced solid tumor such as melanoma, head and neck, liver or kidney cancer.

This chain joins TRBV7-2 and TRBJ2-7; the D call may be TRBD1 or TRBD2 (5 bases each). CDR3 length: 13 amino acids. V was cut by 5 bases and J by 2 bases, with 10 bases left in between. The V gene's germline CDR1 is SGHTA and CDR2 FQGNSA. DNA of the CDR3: TGTGCCAGCAGCCCCCCGGGACCCTACGAGCAGTACTTC. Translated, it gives CASSPPGPYEQYF.

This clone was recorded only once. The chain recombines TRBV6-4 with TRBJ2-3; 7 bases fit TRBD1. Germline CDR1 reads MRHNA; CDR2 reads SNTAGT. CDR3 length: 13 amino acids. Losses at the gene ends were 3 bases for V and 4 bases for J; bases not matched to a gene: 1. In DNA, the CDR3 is TGTGCCAGCAGTGATCAGGGGGCAGATACGCAGTATTTT. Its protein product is CASSDQGADTQYF.

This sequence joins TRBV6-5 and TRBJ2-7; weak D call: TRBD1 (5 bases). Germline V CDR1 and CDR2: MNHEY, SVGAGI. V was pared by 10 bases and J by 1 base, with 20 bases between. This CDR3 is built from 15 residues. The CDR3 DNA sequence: TGTGCCACCAAAGACCAGGGTTCAGGGTCCTACGAGCAGTACTTC. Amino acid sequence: CATKDQGSGSYEQYF.

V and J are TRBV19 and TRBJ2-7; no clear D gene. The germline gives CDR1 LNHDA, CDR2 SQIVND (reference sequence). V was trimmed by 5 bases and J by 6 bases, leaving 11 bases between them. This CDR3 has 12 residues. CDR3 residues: CASSQLESEQYF. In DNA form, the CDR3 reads TGTGCCAGTAGTCAGCTAGAGAGCGAGCAGTACTTC.

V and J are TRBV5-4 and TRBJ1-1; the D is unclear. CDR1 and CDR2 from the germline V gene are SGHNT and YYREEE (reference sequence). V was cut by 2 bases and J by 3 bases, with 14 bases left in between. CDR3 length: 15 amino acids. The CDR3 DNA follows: TGTGCCAGCAGCTTATCTCTGCCGGGGTACACTGAAGCTTTCTTT. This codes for CASSLSLPGYTEAFF.

The CDR3 loop is CASSPLDGGHTEAFF. The DNA for the CDR3 is TGTGCCAGCTCACCGCTTGACGGGGGTCACACTGAAGCTTTCTTT. The chain couples TRBV18 to TRBJ1-1, with D possibly TRBD1 on 5 matching bases. The CDR3 runs to 15 residues. Trimming stripped 3 bases from V and 3 bases from J, with 14 bases between. CDR1 KGHSH and CDR2 LQKENI come from the germline V gene. Full variable domain (rest looked up from reference TRBV18 and TRBJ1-1): NAGVMQNPRHLVRRRGQEARLRCSPMKGHSHVYWYRQLPEEGLKFMVYLQKENIIDESGMPKERFSAEFPKEGPSILRIQQVVRGDSAAYFCASSPLDGGHTEAFFGQGTRLTVV.

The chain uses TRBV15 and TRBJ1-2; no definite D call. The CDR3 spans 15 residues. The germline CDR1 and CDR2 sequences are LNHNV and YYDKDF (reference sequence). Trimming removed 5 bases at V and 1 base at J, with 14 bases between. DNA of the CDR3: TGTGCCACCAGCTATATGGGGAGGGATAACTATGGCTACACCTTC. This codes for CATSYMGRDNYGYTF.

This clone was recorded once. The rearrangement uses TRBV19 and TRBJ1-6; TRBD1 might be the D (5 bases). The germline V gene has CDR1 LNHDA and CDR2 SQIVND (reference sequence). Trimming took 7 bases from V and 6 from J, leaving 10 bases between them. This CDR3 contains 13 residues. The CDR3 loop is CASNQGSNSPLHF. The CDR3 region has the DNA TGTGCCAGTAATCAGGGTAGTAATTCACCCCTCCACTTT.

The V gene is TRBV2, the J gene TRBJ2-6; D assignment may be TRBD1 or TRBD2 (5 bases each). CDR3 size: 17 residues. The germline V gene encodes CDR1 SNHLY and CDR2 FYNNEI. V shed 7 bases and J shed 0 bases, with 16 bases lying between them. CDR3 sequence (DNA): TGTGCCAGCAATTCCGGGACGGACCGCTCTGGGGCCAACGTCCTGACTTTC. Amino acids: CASNSGTDRSGANVLTF.

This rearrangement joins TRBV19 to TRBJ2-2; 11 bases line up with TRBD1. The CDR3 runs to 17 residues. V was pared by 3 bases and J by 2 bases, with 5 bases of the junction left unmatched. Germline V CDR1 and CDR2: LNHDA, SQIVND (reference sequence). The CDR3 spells CASSIPGQGVNTGELFF. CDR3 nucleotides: TGTGCCAGTAGTATTCCGGGACAGGGGGTTAACACCGGGGAGCTGTTTTTT.

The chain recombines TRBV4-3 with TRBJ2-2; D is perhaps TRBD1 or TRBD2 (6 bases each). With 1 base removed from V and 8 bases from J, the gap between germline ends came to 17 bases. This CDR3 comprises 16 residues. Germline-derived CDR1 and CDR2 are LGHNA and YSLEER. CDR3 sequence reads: CASSQGRSGARGELFF. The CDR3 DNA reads TGCGCCAGCAGCCAAGGTCGGTCGGGGGCTAGGGGGGAGCTGTTTTTT.

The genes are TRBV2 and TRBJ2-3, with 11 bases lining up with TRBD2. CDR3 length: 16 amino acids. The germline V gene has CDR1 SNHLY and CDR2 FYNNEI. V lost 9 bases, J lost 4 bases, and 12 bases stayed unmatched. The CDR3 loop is CARRASGGTVPDTQYF. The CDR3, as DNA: TGTGCCAGAAGGGCTAGCGGGGGGACGGTGCCAGATACGCAGTATTTT. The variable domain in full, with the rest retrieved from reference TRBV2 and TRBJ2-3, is EPEVTQTPSHQVTQMGQEVILRCVPISNHLYFYWYRQILGQKVEFLVSFYNNEISEKSEIFDDQFSVERPDGSNFTLKIRSTKLEDSAMYFCARRASGGTVPDTQYFGPGTRLTVL.

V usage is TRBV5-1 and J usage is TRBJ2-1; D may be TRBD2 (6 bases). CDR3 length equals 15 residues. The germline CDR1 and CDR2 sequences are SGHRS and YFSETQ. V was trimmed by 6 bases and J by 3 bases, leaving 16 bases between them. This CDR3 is CASTLSGESYNEQFF. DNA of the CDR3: TGCGCCAGCACCCTATCGGGGGAGAGCTACAATGAGCAGTTCTTC.

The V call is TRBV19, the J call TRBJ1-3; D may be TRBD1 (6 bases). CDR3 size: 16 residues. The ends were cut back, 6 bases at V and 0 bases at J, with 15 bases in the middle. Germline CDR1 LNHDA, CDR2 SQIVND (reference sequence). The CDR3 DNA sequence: TGTGCCAGTAGCTGGGACACTTCTAGCTCTGGAAACACCATATATTTT. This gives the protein CASSWDTSSSGNTIYF.

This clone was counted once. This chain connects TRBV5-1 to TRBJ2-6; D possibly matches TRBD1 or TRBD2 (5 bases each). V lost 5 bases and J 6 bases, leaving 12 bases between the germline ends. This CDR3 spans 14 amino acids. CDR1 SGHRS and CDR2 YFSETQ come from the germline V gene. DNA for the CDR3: TGCGCCAGCAGTATAATCGGGACGGCCAACGTCCTGACTTTC. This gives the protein CASSIIGTANVLTF.

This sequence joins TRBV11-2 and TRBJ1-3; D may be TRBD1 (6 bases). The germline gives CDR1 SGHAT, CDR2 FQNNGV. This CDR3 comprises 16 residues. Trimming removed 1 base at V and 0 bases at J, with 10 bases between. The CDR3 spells CASSLAGARSGNTIYF. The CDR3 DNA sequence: TGTGCCAGCAGCTTAGCGGGGGCTCGCTCTGGAAACACCATATATTTT. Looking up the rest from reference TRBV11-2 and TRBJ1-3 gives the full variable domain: EAGVAQSPRYKIIEKRQSVAFWCNPISGHATLYWYQQILGQGPKLLIQFQNNGVVDDSQLPKDRFSAERLKGVDSTLKIQPAKLEDSAVYLCASSLAGARSGNTIYFGEGSWLTVV.

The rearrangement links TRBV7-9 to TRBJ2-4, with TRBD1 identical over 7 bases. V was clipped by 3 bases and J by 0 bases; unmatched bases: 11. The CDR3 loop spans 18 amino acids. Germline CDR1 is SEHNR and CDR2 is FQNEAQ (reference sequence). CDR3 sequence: CASSFGNRGLVAKNIQYF. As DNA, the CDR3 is TGTGCCAGCAGCTTCGGAAACAGGGGTTTGGTAGCCAAAAACATTCAGTACTTC.

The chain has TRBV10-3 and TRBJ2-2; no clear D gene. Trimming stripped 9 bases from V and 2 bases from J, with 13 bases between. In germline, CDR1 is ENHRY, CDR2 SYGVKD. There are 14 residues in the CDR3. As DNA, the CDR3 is TGTGCCATATCCGGGCAGATTAACACCGGGGAGCTGTTTTTT. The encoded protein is CAISGQINTGELFF.

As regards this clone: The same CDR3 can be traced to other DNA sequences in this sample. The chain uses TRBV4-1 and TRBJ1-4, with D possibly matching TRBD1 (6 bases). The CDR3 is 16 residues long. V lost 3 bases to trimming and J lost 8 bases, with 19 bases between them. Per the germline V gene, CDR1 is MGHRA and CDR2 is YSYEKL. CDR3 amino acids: CASSQQETEQGEKLFF. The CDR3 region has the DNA TGCGCCAGCAGCCAGCAAGAGACGGAACAGGGAGAAAAACTGTTTTTT.

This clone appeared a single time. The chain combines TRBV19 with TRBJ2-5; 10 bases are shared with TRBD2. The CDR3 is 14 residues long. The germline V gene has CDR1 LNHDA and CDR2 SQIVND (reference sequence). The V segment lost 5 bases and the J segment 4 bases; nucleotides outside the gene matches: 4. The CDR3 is CASSPVAGGETQYF. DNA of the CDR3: TGTGCCAGTAGTCCGGTAGCGGGGGGAGAGACCCAGTACTTC.

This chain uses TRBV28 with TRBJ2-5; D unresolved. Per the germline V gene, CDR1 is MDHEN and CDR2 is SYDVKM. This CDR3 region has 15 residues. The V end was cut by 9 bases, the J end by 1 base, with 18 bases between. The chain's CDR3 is CASQKGSTLQETQYF. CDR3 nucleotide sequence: TGTGCCAGTCAAAAGGGTTCGACTCTCCAAGAGACCCAGTACTTC.

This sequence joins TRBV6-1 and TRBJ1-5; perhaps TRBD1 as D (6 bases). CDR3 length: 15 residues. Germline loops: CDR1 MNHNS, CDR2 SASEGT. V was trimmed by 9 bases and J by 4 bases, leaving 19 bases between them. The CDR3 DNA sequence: TGTGCCAGTAGCTTCGGGACTCAGGGGAATCAGCCCCAGCATTTT. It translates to CASSFGTQGNQPQHF.

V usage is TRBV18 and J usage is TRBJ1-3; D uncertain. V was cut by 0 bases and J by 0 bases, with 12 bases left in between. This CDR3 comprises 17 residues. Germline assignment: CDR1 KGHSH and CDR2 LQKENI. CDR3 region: CASSPPSMGRSGNTIYF. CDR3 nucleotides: TGTGCCAGCTCACCACCATCCATGGGCCGCTCTGGAAACACCATATATTTT.

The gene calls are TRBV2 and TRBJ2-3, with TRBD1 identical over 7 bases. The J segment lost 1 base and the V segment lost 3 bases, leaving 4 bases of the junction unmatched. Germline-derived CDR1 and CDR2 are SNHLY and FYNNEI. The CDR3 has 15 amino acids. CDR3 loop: CASSEWQGGTDTQYF. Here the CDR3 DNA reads TGTGCCAGCAGTGAGTGGCAGGGGGGCACAGATACGCAGTATTTT.

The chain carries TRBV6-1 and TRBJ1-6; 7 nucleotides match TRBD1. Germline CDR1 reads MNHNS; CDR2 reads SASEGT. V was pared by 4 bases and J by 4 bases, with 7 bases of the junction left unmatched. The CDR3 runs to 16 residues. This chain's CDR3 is CASSAPRGMYNSPLHF. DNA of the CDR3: TGTGCCAGCAGTGCGCCCAGGGGGATGTATAATTCACCCCTCCACTTT.

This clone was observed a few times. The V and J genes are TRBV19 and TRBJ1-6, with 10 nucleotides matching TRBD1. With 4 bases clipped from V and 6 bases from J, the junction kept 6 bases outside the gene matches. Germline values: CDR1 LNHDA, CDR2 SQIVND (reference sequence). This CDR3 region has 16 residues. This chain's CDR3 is CASSNRDRGGNSPLHF. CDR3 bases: TGTGCCAGTAGTAACCGGGACAGGGGAGGTAATTCACCCCTCCACTTT.

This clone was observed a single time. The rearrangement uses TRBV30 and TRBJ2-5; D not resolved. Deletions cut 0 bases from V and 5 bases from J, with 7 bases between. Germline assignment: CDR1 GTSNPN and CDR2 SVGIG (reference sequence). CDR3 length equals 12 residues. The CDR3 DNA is TGTGCCTGGAGTGTACTGGGGGAGACCCAGTACTTC. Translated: CAWSVLGETQYF.

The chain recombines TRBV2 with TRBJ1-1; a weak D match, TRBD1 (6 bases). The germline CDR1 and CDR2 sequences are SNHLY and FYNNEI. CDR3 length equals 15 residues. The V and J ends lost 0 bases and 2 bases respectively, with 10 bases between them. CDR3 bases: TGTGCCAGCAGTGAAGCGGGGGCAGTCAACACTGAAGCTTTCTTT. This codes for CASSEAGAVNTEAFF.

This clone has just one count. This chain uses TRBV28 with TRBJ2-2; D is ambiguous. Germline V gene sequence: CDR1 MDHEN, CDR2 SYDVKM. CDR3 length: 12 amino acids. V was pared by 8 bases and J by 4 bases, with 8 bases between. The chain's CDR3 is CASATTTGELFF. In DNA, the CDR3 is TGTGCCAGCGCAACGACCACCGGGGAGCTGTTTTTT.

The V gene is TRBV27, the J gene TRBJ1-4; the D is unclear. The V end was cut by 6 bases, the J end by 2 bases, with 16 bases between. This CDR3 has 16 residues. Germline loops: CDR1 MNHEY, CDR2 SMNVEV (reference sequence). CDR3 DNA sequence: TGTGCCAGCAGACCAGACACTCATGGTACTAATGAAAAACTGTTTTTT. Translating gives CASRPDTHGTNEKLFF.